A single sample gave rise to the 13 T cell receptor delta chains below, sequenced in a study of Vδ1+ human thymocytes. Findings of the study overall: Highly polyclonal TRG and TRD repertoires with Gaussian CDR3 length distributions appeared in thymus.

RNA was extracted from the cells and then reverse transcribed. The CDR3 regions were amplified by multiplex PCR from V-gene primers to a constant-region primer. TCRdb re-analyzed the multiplex PCR reads via CATT. The repertoire consists of some 55,000 delta-chain clones, with about 16% occurring once and the leading ten covering roughly 0.5%. These receptors' targets are unknown. Source material: Vdelta1+ gamma-delta thymocytes from the thymus. This sample's subset: FACS-sorted CD3+ TCRalphabeta- TCRVdelta1+ TCRVdelta2- thymocytes. The receptors originated from a boy younger than two who had congenital heart surgery.

This clone was found a few times. The V and J genes are TRDV1 and TRDJ1; 7 positions agree with TRDD3. Germline trimming cut 4 bases from V and 4 bases from J; bases unmatched to any gene: 12. Germline V gene data show CDR1 as TSWWSYY and CDR2 as QGS. The CDR3 is made up of 16 amino acids. The CDR3 here is CALGAYRTGDGDKLIF. The CDR3 DNA reads TGTGCTCTTGGGGCATACCGTACTGGGGATGGCGATAAACTCATCTTT.

This clone was seen a few times. The V and J genes are TRDV1 and TRDJ1, with 13 bases fitting TRDD3. Unmatched junction bases numbered 27, after V lost 0 bases and J lost 5 bases. The CDR3 loop spans 24 amino acids. Per the germline V gene, CDR1 is TSWWSYY and CDR2 is QGS. The CDR3 sequence: CALGELSLPTGFVLGDTQDDKLIF. CDR3 sequence (DNA): TGTGCTCTTGGGGAACTATCACTTCCTACTGGGTTCGTACTGGGGGATACGCAGGATGATAAACTCATCTTT.

A remark on this clone: With a much larger clone just one base away, this may be a read error. Other nucleotide sequences from this sample produce the same CDR3. V is TRDV2 and J is TRDJ1; D is unclear. This CDR3 has 14 amino acids. Germline V gene lookup returns CDR1 GEAIGNYY and CDR2 EKD. V lost 1 base to trimming and J lost 3 bases, with 11 bases between them. CDR3 residues: CACDTGVIPDKLIF. DNA of the CDR3: TGTGCCTGTGACACTGGTGTTATCCCCGATAAACTCATCTTT.

The chain combines TRDV1 with TRDJ1; D unresolved. The length of the CDR3 is 16 residues. Per germline, CDR1 TSWWSYY and CDR2 QGS. Trimming took off 4 bases at V and 2 bases at J, with 17 bases between the two ends. The CDR3 loop reads CALGASPSLSTDKLIF. In DNA form, the CDR3 reads TGTGCTCTTGGGGCTTCGCCCTCCCTGAGTACCGATAAACTCATCTTT.

V and J are TRDV1 and TRDJ1, with 7 bases matching TRDD3. V lost 1 base to trimming and J lost 0 bases; unmatched junction nucleotides: 20. Per germline, CDR1 TSWWSYY and CDR2 QGS. The CDR3 loop spans 21 amino acids. This chain's CDR3 is CALGEQDSGGHLNWYTDKLIF. CDR3 coding DNA: TGTGCTCTTGGGGAACAAGACTCTGGGGGGCACCTGAACTGGTACACCGATAAACTCATCTTT.

The V and J genes are TRDV1 and TRDJ1; possible D gene TRDD2, 5 bases. The CDR3 runs 18 residues. CDR1 TSWWSYY and CDR2 QGS come from the germline V gene. V was trimmed by 2 bases and J by 0 bases, leaving 19 bases between them. CDR3: CALGEDILFWEYTDKLIF. The CDR3 DNA reads TGTGCTCTTGGGGAAGATATCCTATTTTGGGAGTACACCGATAAACTCATCTTT.

The J gene is TRDJ1, the V gene TRDV1; possible D gene TRDD3, 6 bases. The CDR3 spans 19 residues. CDR1 TSWWSYY and CDR2 QGS come from the germline V gene. V lost 0 bases and J 1 base, leaving 21 bases between the germline ends. The CDR3 spells CALGELPLLNGGLTDKLIF. In DNA form, the CDR3 reads TGTGCTCTTGGGGAACTACCCCTACTCAATGGGGGTCTCACCGATAAACTCATCTTT.

The chain combines TRDV1 with TRDJ1; possible D gene TRDD3, 6 bases. Trimming took 11 bases from V and 0 from J, leaving 22 bases between them. Germline V CDR1 and CDR2: TSWWSYY, QGS. The CDR3 runs 16 residues. The CDR3 region is CASSSVGVPYTDKLIF. The DNA of the CDR3 is TGTGCTTCATCCTCCGTGGGGGTTCCGTACACCGATAAACTCATCTTT.

This chain joins TRDV2 and TRDJ1, with TRDD3 matching 12 bases. Germline V lookup: CDR1 GEAIGNYY, CDR2 EKD. The CDR3 is made up of 19 amino acids. Trimming removed 0 bases from V and 0 bases from J; junction bases left unmatched: 10. CDR3 coding DNA: TGTGCCTGTGACACCCCCCTGGGGGATACGGGGACGTACACCGATAAACTCATCTTT. It yields the protein CACDTPLGDTGTYTDKLIF.

This clone occurred a few times. The rearrangement links TRDV1 to TRDJ1; D perhaps matches TRDD3 (6 bases). V was trimmed by 1 base and J by 1 base, leaving 31 bases between them. Per germline, CDR1 TSWWSYY and CDR2 QGS. This CDR3 has 22 amino acids. The CDR3 nucleotides read TGTGCTCTTGGGGAACGTGCTGGGGCTCTCTCCGGAGGGCCAAAATTCACCGATAAACTCATCTTT. Translated: CALGERAGALSGGPKFTDKLIF.

J is TRDJ1 and V is TRDV1; 8 bases agree with TRDD3. V was clipped by 0 bases and J by 0 bases; unmatched bases: 9. The CDR3 loop spans 18 amino acids. The V gene's germline CDR1 is TSWWSYY and CDR2 QGS. The CDR3 sequence is CALGELGVLGEYTDKLIF. The DNA for the CDR3 is TGTGCTCTTGGGGAACTTGGCGTGCTGGGGGAGTACACCGATAAACTCATCTTT.

This clone was picked up a small number of times. J is TRDJ1 and V is TRDV1; 9 positions match TRDD3. The CDR3 runs 20 residues. The germline V gene has CDR1 TSWWSYY and CDR2 QGS. V shed 0 bases and J 3 bases; nucleotides not matched to a gene: 17. The CDR3 here is CALGELPLTMNWGTADKLIF. CDR3 DNA: TGTGCTCTTGGGGAACTTCCCTTAACGATGAACTGGGGGACGGCCGATAAACTCATCTTT.

There are a few counts of this clone. The gene calls are TRDV1 and TRDJ1; no reliable D call. CDR1 and CDR2 from the germline V gene are TSWWSYY and QGS. The CDR3 runs 20 residues. The germline V and J ends were trimmed by 2 bases and 0 bases, with 25 bases remaining between them. In DNA, the CDR3 is TGTGCTCTTGGGGAATCCCCGGCCTATACCAATACCCGGTACACCGATAAACTCATCTTT. Its translation: CALGESPAYTNTRYTDKLIF.